This T cell receptor beta chain was found in a study of blood T cells in healthy people across ages. Germline V gene data show CDR1 as MNHEY and CDR2 as SVGEGT. The CDR3 totals 14 residues. V lost 6 bases to trimming and J lost 6 bases, with 15 bases between them. A second PCR of about 7 to 12 cycles used a sample-barcoded 5' primer and a J-beta primer mix. TCRdb independently ran MiXCR on the 5' RACE reads; one entry per CDR3 protein. The data contain 450,000 to 700,000 distinct CDR3 sequences, roughly 28% of them singletons. Sequences were obtained from blood. This receptor was taken from a woman in her 70s in good health. This chain links TRBV6-2 or TRBV6-3 with TRBJ1-5; maybe TRBD1 (6 bases). Here the CDR3 DNA reads TGTGCCAGCAGAGAGAGACAGGAGGGTCAGCCCCAGCATTTT. Protein sequence: CASRERQEGQPQHF.